What follows is one TCR beta chain and its context. In its sample, this clonotype was seen many times. Its binding antigen is unknown. Per-nucleotide qualities are absent, and no much larger clonotype sits a single base away. The data were produced on an Illumina HiSeq 2500. First-strand cDNA was synthesized with Superscript III and a set of TRAV- and TRBV-specific primers, covering both TCRalpha and TCRbeta chains. TCRs were amplified with Phusion for around 21 PCR cycles, with a constant-region primer paired with the adapter attached to the V primers. Amplification of the isolated mRNA was done with the MessageAmp II aRNA Amplification Kit, which involved an approximately 16-hour in vitro transcription at 37 degrees C. mRNA for TCR sequencing was isolated with the Dynabeads mRNA DIRECT Purification Kit. Indexed Illumina adapters were added in a second Phusion PCR of 25 to 30 cycles, and the PCR products were purified with AMPure XP beads. The original methods were these. Custom Perl scripts pooled TCR sequences encoding the same protein, removed out-of-frame sequences and computed each clonotype's abundance. Any TCR sequence supported by only a single read was excluded from analysis. Among the metrics used to describe the repertoires were Shannon entropy, Gini index, clonality, richness, and the frequency of TCRs shared between repertoires. TCRdb ran its own pipeline on the public reads, namely fastp trimming at Q25 and MiXCR clone calling, and kept in-frame beta chains. Each record represents a unique CDR3 protein, reported with the most common genes and DNA among its rows. It is TCRdb's table, rather than the study itself, that gives the V and J calls and clone size. The sample profile shows 31,000 or so distinct CDR3 sequences; around 47% of them were found once. The ten largest make up roughly 5% of the sample.

The sample's time point label, in plain terms: after trial treatment. What this sample's treatment or condition label stands for: LDRT plus nivolumab, ipilimumab, low-dose cyclophosphamide and aspirin (RACIN trial). The donors took part in RACIN, a single-arm, phase I, dose-escalation trial that combined nivolumab, ipilimumab, aspirin, low-dose cyclophosphamide and low-dose radiotherapy. Patients were eligible if they had advanced solid tumors that were TIL-negative. The source of the sample is a study of low-dose radiotherapy and immunotherapy resistance in tumors (dated 2022 in TCRdb). For the study in its entirety: In Cohort 1, each fraction delivered 0.5 Gy every 2 weeks, and the prescribed total PTV dose was 6.5 Gy. In Cohort 2, 1 Gy per fraction was delivered every two weeks, for a total of 13 Gy over 26 weeks. Cyclophosphamide 200 mg/m2 was given intravenously every two weeks, one day before each radiation and immunotherapy administration. Nivolumab was administered intravenously as a 240 mg flat dose every two weeks, and ipilimumab was administered intravenously at 1 mg/kg every six weeks. The trial did not randomize participants into treatment groups. The translational analysis covered eight patients: three from the first dose cohort and the first five from the second dose cohort. Starting on cycle 1 day 1, patients took 300 mg of aspirin by mouth once a day for four cycles.

V and J are truncated by 3 bases and 0 bases respectively, leaving an intervening sequence of 19 bases. The CDR3 holds 18 amino acids from the cysteine to the phenylalanine. This entry keeps only the CDR3 DNA: 54 bases, framed from base 1. CDR1 and CDR2 are read off the germline V gene (reference sequence) as MNHEY and SMNVEV. The source was PBMCs, collected after low-dose radiotherapy plus immunotherapy. This receptor chain uses TRBV27 and TRBJ2-3; TRBD2 is a possible D gene, resting on 6 matching bases. The receptor was isolated from a male donor with gallbladder cancer. The bases read TGTGCCAGCAGTTTCGGAGGGACTTCCGTTCCTAGCACAGATACGCAGTATTTT. Translated, it reads CASSFGGTSVPSTDTQYF.